This entry concerns a single TCR beta chain. This record belongs to a study of T cell changes during pregnancy in multiple sclerosis. TCRdb keeps only in-frame clones here, not all; method: immunoSEQ multiplex PCR. The sample carries approximately 70,000 clones, just over 90% recorded once. CDR3 size: 14 residues. The V and J ends lost 8 bases and 3 bases, in that order; junction bases with no gene match: 9. Germline values: CDR1 MDHEN, CDR2 SYDVKM. The genes are TRBV28 and TRBJ2-7, with TRBD1 matching over 8 bases. Sample: peripheral blood, taken in the second trimester of pregnancy. This clonotype was obtained from a female donor in good health, enrolled as a control in a pregnancy study. CDR3 bases: TGTGCCAGCGGTGGACAGGGCAGTCTCTACGAGCAGTACTTC. It yields the protein CASGGQGSLYEQYF.